These T cell receptor beta chains were read from a single sample in a study of blood T cell repertoires in COVID-19. The repertoire was sequenced with immunoSEQ multiplex PCR; TCRdb's copy has only in-frame clones and lacks some. Among fewer than 65,000 clones listed, roughly 88% were seen once. The sequenced sample was peripheral blood. The receptors originated from a man between 25 and 39 years old with COVID-19, enrolled during active disease. The CDR3 runs from the conserved cysteine through the conserved F or W. A D gene is named only where the DNA matches it firmly. A clone size is listed for some rows: how often the clone was seen (once, few, many), or a class if it is expanded.

v_call: TRBV19
clone_size: NA
j_call: TRBJ2-6
d_call: TRBD2
cdr3_aa: CASKGLAGGAGANVLTF
cdr3_nt: TGTGCCAGTAAGGGACTAGCGGGAGGGGCTGGGGCCAACGTCCTGACTTTC

v_call: TRBV3-1/TRBV3-2
clone_size: NA
j_call: TRBJ2-7
d_call: TRBD1
cdr3_aa: CASSRTGFDYEQYF
cdr3_nt: TGTGCCAGCAGCCGGACAGGGTTTGACTACGAGCAGTACTTC

v_call: TRBV13
clone_size: NA
j_call: TRBJ2-3
d_call: TRBD2
cdr3_aa: CASSSGTTLGYYTDTQYF
cdr3_nt: TGTGCCAGCAGCTCGGGGACTACCCTGGGATATTACACAGATACGCAGTATTTT

v_call: TRBV19
clone_size: NA
j_call: TRBJ1-1
d_call: NA
cdr3_aa: CASSIDQGMATEAFF
cdr3_nt: TGTGCCAGTAGTATAGATCAGGGGATGGCTACTGAAGCTTTCTTT

v_call: TRBV28
clone_size: NA
j_call: TRBJ1-2
d_call: NA
cdr3_aa: CASSLGPLRGYTF
cdr3_nt: TGTGCCAGCAGTTTGGGGCCGTTAAGGGGCTACACCTTC

v_call: TRBV4-2
clone_size: NA
j_call: TRBJ2-1
d_call: TRBD2
cdr3_aa: CASSLWAGGVNEQFF
cdr3_nt: TGTGCCAGCAGCCTTTGGGCGGGAGGTGTCAATGAGCAGTTCTTC

v_call: TRBV5-1
clone_size: once
j_call: TRBJ1-2
d_call: NA
cdr3_aa: CASKADTNYGYTF
cdr3_nt: TGCGCCAGCAAGGCCGACACTAACTATGGCTACACCTTC

v_call: TRBV29-1
clone_size: NA
j_call: TRBJ1-4
d_call: NA
cdr3_aa: CSVEQANNEKLFF
cdr3_nt: TGCAGCGTTGAACAGGCGAATAATGAAAAACTGTTTTTT

v_call: TRBV24-1
clone_size: NA
j_call: TRBJ2-1
d_call: TRBD2
cdr3_aa: CATSGGLARYNEQFF
cdr3_nt: TGTGCCACCAGCGGGGGACTAGCGAGGTACAATGAGCAGTTCTTC

v_call: TRBV3-1/TRBV3-2
clone_size: NA
j_call: TRBJ2-1
d_call: NA
cdr3_aa: CASSSILGGDNEQFF
cdr3_nt: TGTGCCAGCAGCTCCATCCTAGGAGGGGACAATGAGCAGTTCTTC

v_call: TRBV5-8
clone_size: NA
j_call: TRBJ1-2
d_call: NA
cdr3_aa: CASSSIRGGYTF
cdr3_nt: TGTGCCAGCAGCTCAATCAGGGGTGGCTACACCTTC

v_call: TRBV10-1
clone_size: NA
j_call: TRBJ1-3
d_call: NA
cdr3_aa: CASKPTSSGNTIYF
cdr3_nt: TGCGCCAGCAAACCCACCAGCTCTGGAAACACCATATATTTT

v_call: TRBV28
clone_size: NA
j_call: TRBJ2-1
d_call: TRBD1
cdr3_aa: CASSPFPGQGNNEQFF
cdr3_nt: TGTGCCAGCAGCCCCTTTCCGGGACAGGGAAACAATGAGCAGTTCTTC

v_call: TRBV20-1
clone_size: NA
j_call: TRBJ2-5
d_call: TRBD1
cdr3_aa: CSASGQGAAEETQYF
cdr3_nt: TGCAGTGCTAGTGGACAGGGGGCGGCTGAGGAGACCCAGTACTTC

v_call: TRBV6-5
clone_size: NA
j_call: TRBJ1-1
d_call: NA
cdr3_aa: CASSLGRGTEAFF
cdr3_nt: TGTGCCAGCAGTTTGGGGAGGGGCACTGAAGCTTTCTTT

v_call: TRBV6-5
clone_size: NA
j_call: TRBJ2-1
d_call: TRBD2
cdr3_aa: CASRRGNEQFF
cdr3_nt: TGTGCCAGCAGGCGGGGGAATGAGCAGTTCTTC

v_call: TRBV18
clone_size: NA
j_call: TRBJ2-7
d_call: TRBD2
cdr3_aa: CASSPTSGSSYEQYF
cdr3_nt: TGTGCCAGCTCCCCGACTAGCGGGAGCTCCTACGAGCAGTACTTC

v_call: TRBV27
clone_size: NA
j_call: TRBJ1-1
d_call: TRBD1
cdr3_aa: CASSSWGQGTEAFF
cdr3_nt: TGTGCCAGCAGTAGTTGGGGACAGGGCACTGAAGCTTTCTTT

v_call: TRBV7-3
clone_size: NA
j_call: TRBJ2-1
d_call: TRBD2
cdr3_aa: CASSNTGGNEQFF
cdr3_nt: TGTGCCAGCAGCAACACCGGGGGGAATGAGCAGTTCTTC

v_call: TRBV6-4
clone_size: once
j_call: TRBJ2-3
d_call: NA
cdr3_aa: CASAESRTDTQYF
cdr3_nt: TGTGCCAGCGCCGAATCCCGGACAGATACGCAGTATTTT

v_call: TRBV19
clone_size: NA
j_call: TRBJ2-2
d_call: TRBD1
cdr3_aa: CASRPAGTGGNGELFF
cdr3_nt: TGTGCCAGTAGACCCGCCGGGACAGGGGGGAACGGGGAGCTGTTTTTT

v_call: TRBV7-9
clone_size: once
j_call: TRBJ1-2
d_call: NA
cdr3_aa: CASSLAMGGYGYTF
cdr3_nt: TGTGCCAGCAGCTTAGCTATGGGGGGATATGGCTACACCTTC

v_call: TRBV12-2
clone_size: NA
j_call: TRBJ2-7
d_call: NA
cdr3_aa: CASRLVLSGTFHEQYF
cdr3_nt: TGTGCAAGTCGCTTAGTTTTGTCCGGGACATTCCACGAGCAGTACTTC

v_call: TRBV5-5
clone_size: NA
j_call: TRBJ2-7
d_call: TRBD2
cdr3_aa: CASSLAGTSHAYEQYF
cdr3_nt: TGTGCCAGCAGCTTGGCGGGGACTAGCCACGCCTACGAGCAGTACTTC

v_call: TRBV2
clone_size: NA
j_call: TRBJ2-2
d_call: TRBD1
cdr3_aa: CASSRGQGRTGELFF
cdr3_nt: TGTGCCAGCAGTCGGGGACAGGGTCGGACCGGGGAGCTGTTTTTT

v_call: TRBV28
clone_size: NA
j_call: TRBJ2-7
d_call: TRBD2
cdr3_aa: CASSGTNPGLYEQYF
cdr3_nt: TGTGCCAGCAGCGGGACTAACCCTGGTCTCTACGAGCAGTACTTC

v_call: TRBV5-1
clone_size: NA
j_call: TRBJ1-2
d_call: NA
cdr3_aa: CASSFSLGANYGYTF
cdr3_nt: TGCGCCAGCAGCTTTAGTTTGGGCGCCAACTATGGCTACACCTTC

v_call: TRBV15
clone_size: NA
j_call: TRBJ2-1
d_call: TRBD2
cdr3_aa: CATSREGGGPYEQFF
cdr3_nt: TGTGCCACCAGCAGAGAGGGGGGAGGGCCCTATGAGCAGTTCTTC

v_call: TRBV7-9
clone_size: NA
j_call: TRBJ2-3
d_call: NA
cdr3_aa: CASAGGLNTDTQYF
cdr3_nt: TGTGCCAGCGCAGGGGGGTTAAACACAGATACGCAGTATTTT

v_call: TRBV30
clone_size: once
j_call: TRBJ2-1
d_call: NA
cdr3_aa: CAWSVGGEQFF
cdr3_nt: TGTGCCTGGAGTGTAGGGGGTGAGCAGTTCTTC

v_call: TRBV19
clone_size: NA
j_call: TRBJ1-2
d_call: TRBD1
cdr3_aa: CASSTRSPRQGGYGYTF
cdr3_nt: TGTGCCAGTAGTACCCGTTCCCCGAGACAGGGCGGCTATGGCTACACCTTC

v_call: TRBV14
clone_size: NA
j_call: TRBJ1-1
d_call: NA
cdr3_aa: CASSHNPLSSEAFF
cdr3_nt: TGTGCCAGCAGCCATAACCCCCTTTCTAGCGAAGCTTTCTTT

v_call: TRBV10-1
clone_size: NA
j_call: TRBJ2-1
d_call: NA
cdr3_aa: CASSGPEDSQFF
cdr3_nt: TGCGCCAGCAGTGGTCCTGAGGATTCTCAGTTCTTC

v_call: TRBV2
clone_size: few
j_call: TRBJ1-1
d_call: TRBD1
cdr3_aa: CASSPQGGTEAFF
cdr3_nt: TGTGCCAGCAGTCCACAGGGGGGCACTGAAGCTTTCTTT

v_call: TRBV19
clone_size: NA
j_call: TRBJ2-5
d_call: NA
cdr3_aa: CASSRNAAETQYF
cdr3_nt: TGTGCCAGTAGCCGGAACGCGGCAGAGACCCAGTACTTC

v_call: TRBV5-4
clone_size: NA
j_call: TRBJ2-1
d_call: TRBD2
cdr3_aa: CASSGLDNEQFF
cdr3_nt: TGTGCCAGCAGCGGACTAGACAATGAGCAGTTCTTC

v_call: TRBV5-1
clone_size: once
j_call: TRBJ2-7
d_call: TRBD1
cdr3_aa: CASSSDRAAYEQYF
cdr3_nt: TGCGCCAGCAGCTCGGACAGGGCGGCCTACGAGCAGTACTTC

v_call: TRBV10-3
clone_size: NA
j_call: TRBJ2-5
d_call: TRBD1
cdr3_aa: CAISEPGQGLGETQYF
cdr3_nt: TGTGCCATCAGCGAGCCGGGACAGGGGTTAGGAGAGACCCAGTACTTC

v_call: TRBV20-1
clone_size: few
j_call: TRBJ2-7
d_call: NA
cdr3_aa: CSARGSYEQYF
cdr3_nt: TGCAGTGCTCGCGGCTCCTACGAGCAGTACTTC

v_call: TRBV7-3
clone_size: NA
j_call: TRBJ2-1
d_call: NA
cdr3_aa: CASSLTLAGFHNEQFF
cdr3_nt: TGTGCCAGCAGCTTAACGTTGGCGGGATTCCACAATGAGCAGTTCTTC

v_call: TRBV7-2
clone_size: NA
j_call: TRBJ2-1
d_call: TRBD2
cdr3_aa: CASSFSRLAGVNEQFF
cdr3_nt: TGTGCCAGCAGCTTTTCTCGACTAGCGGGAGTCAATGAGCAGTTCTTC